Below, one T cell receptor beta chain is given with its context. What it binds is not known. Use of 60 Vbeta and 13 Jbeta primers characterized the PCR. Per the original data handling: In a later analysis, 80 million or so unique TCR beta chains included roughly 11 million shared by two or more donors. TCRdb's copy holds only in-frame clones and misses some; the assay was immunoSEQ multiplex PCR. V and J calls and clone size are given by that table; D and trimming were obtained from the DNA. Across 150,000 to 200,000 clones, the top ten clones capture 1% to 1.5% of the sample. The data derive from a study of cytomegalovirus exposure and HLA in healthy donors. For the study at large: For the 300 to 450 genotyped donors, roughly 80% fell within the Caucasian-associated ancestry cluster.

The ends lost 5 bases at V and 3 bases at J; junction bases unmatched: 4. CDR1 is KGHSH, CDR2 LQKENI, per germline. The CDR3 is 13 amino acids. Whole-study findings and limits: Across donors, presence/absence analyses took sequencing depth to be roughly uniform. It was in a later analysis that TCR association rates were seen to vary by HLA locus, highest for DRB1 and lowest for HLA-C.

Sequencing was done on a sample of PBMCs. This sequence was found in a woman aged 60 to 75 in good health and CMV-seronegative. V usage is TRBV18 and J usage is TRBJ2-7; 7 nucleotides line up with TRBD1. CDR3 DNA sequence: TGTGCCAGCTCAGCTGGACAGGACTACGAGCAGTACTTC. Translated, it gives CASSAGQDYEQYF. The complete variable domain, with remaining parts taken from reference TRBV18 and TRBJ2-7, reads NAGVMQNPRHLVRRRGQEARLRCSPMKGHSHVYWYRQLPEEGLKFMVYLQKENIIDESGMPKERFSAEFPKEGPSILRIQQVVRGDSAAYFCASSAGQDYEQYFGPGTRLTVT.